Presented here are 9 T cell receptor beta chains from one specimen sequenced in a study of glioma-infiltrating T cells after dendritic cell vaccination (dated by TCRdb to the mid-2010s). Libraries were built with the immunoSEQ multiplex PCR assay. Held by TCRdb, this immuneACCESS table contains in-frame sequences only and omits some clones. Under half of the omission traces to an unresolved V gene where checked; the cause of the rest is unknown. This sample lists fewer than 50,000 clones; less than 90% were detected once. Together, the top ten hold 9.5% to 12% of the sample. Sequenced material: blood, taken before dendritic cell vaccination. These receptors came from a human donor with glioblastoma.

The chain has TRBV27 and TRBJ1-6; a weak D match, TRBD1 (5 bases). The V gene lost 2 bases and the J gene lost 10 bases, with 12 bases spanning the gap. Germline assignment: CDR1 MNHEY and CDR2 SMNVEV (reference sequence). This CDR3 has 14 amino acids. The CDR3 DNA reads as TGTGCCAGCAGTTTAAAAGGGGAGGGATCACCCCTCCACTTT. Its protein product is CASSLKGEGSPLHF.

The chain uses TRBV14 and TRBJ1-1, with D possibly being TRBD1 (5 bases). Germline loops: CDR1 SGHDN, CDR2 FVKESK. The germline V and J ends were trimmed by 6 bases and 7 bases, with 15 bases remaining between them. This CDR3 spans 13 amino acids. The CDR3 coding sequence is TGTGCCAGCAGACCTAGGGGATATGATGAAGCTTTCTTT. Amino acid sequence: CASRPRGYDEAFF.

The rearrangement links TRBV5-5 to TRBJ2-3; a possible D gene is TRBD2 (5 bases). Per the germline V gene, CDR1 is SGHKS and CDR2 is YYEKEE (reference sequence). V gave up 4 bases and J gave up 2 bases, with 17 bases separating them. The CDR3 is 16 residues long. The CDR3 protein is CASSPKASLATDTQYF. For the CDR3, the DNA is TGTGCCAGCAGCCCCAAGGCGAGCCTAGCCACAGATACGCAGTATTTT.

This chain connects TRBV6-1 to TRBJ1-2; tentatively, D is TRBD1 (6 bases). Trimming removed 3 bases from V and 3 bases from J, with 14 bases in between. CDR1 is MNHNS and CDR2 is SASEGT in the germline V gene. The CDR3 is 15 residues long. The CDR3 loop reads CASSEVTGSYYGYTF. The CDR3 DNA sequence: TGTGCCAGCAGTGAGGTCACAGGGTCTTACTATGGCTACACCTTC.

The chain employs TRBV19 and TRBJ2-3, with 10 bases that match TRBD2. After removal of 5 bases from V and 1 base from J, the junction contained 9 bases not matched to a gene. The CDR3 sequence is 17 residues long. Germline V gene data show CDR1 as LNHDA and CDR2 as SQIVND (reference sequence). The CDR3 here is CASSSLAGASRTDTQYF. In DNA, the CDR3 is TGTGCCAGTAGTTCCCTAGCGGGGGCGAGCCGCACAGATACGCAGTATTTT.

This clone was recorded only once. The chain has TRBV6-5 and TRBJ1-1; 8 bases are shared with TRBD1. CDR3 size: 16 residues. In germline, CDR1 is MNHEY, CDR2 SVGAGI. Trimming removed 4 bases from V and 0 bases from J; junction bases left unmatched: 7. Written as DNA, the CDR3 is TGTGCCAGCAGTTTTGGACAGGGTGTCATGAACACTGAAGCTTTCTTT. This encodes CASSFGQGVMNTEAFF.

The chain is built from TRBV6-1 and TRBJ2-3; the match to TRBD2 covers 7 bases. Trimming cost V 3 bases and J 0 bases; bases outside gene matches: 3. This CDR3 is built from 15 residues. Germline assignment: CDR1 MNHNS and CDR2 SASEGT. CDR3 nucleotides: TGTGCCAGCAGTGATAGCGGGTTTAGCACAGATACGCAGTATTTT. Amino acid sequence: CASSDSGFSTDTQYF.

The V gene is TRBV5-1, the J gene TRBJ2-7; TRBD1 matches 11 bases. V lost 4 bases and J lost 7; bases outside the gene matches: 7. Germline-derived CDR1 and CDR2 are SGHRS and YFSETQ. The CDR3 has 14 residues. As DNA, the CDR3 is TGCGCCAGCAGCACAGGGACAGGGGGGGAGGAGCAGTACTTC. Encoded protein: CASSTGTGGEEQYF.

The chain combines TRBV6-6 with TRBJ2-7; perhaps TRBD2 as D (6 bases). Germline V lookup: CDR1 MNHNY, CDR2 SVGAGI (reference sequence). The CDR3 contains 11 residues. CDR3 region: CANGGIYEQYF. The CDR3 nucleotides read TGTGCAAACGGGGGTATCTACGAGCAGTACTTC.